These 26 T cell receptor beta chains were all obtained from the same sample, sequenced in a study of blood T cell repertoires in COVID-19. The table came from immunoSEQ multiplex PCR; TCRdb's copy has only in-frame clones and leaves some out. The sample yields approximately 250,000 clones, roughly nine tenths seen once. The sample was peripheral blood. The receptors were sampled from a man aged 35 to 55 with active or convalescent COVID-19.

This sequence joins TRBV7-2 and TRBJ2-5, with 10 positions matching TRBD2. Trimming at V came to 5 bases and at J to 3 bases, leaving 6 bases not matched to a gene. CDR3 length: 15 amino acids. CDR1 is SGHTA, CDR2 FQGNSA, per germline. The CDR3 region is CASSRSSGREETQYF. The CDR3 DNA reads TGTGCCAGCAGCCGCTCGAGCGGGAGGGAAGAGACCCAGTACTTC. Variable domain in full (rest from reference TRBV7-2 and TRBJ2-5): GAGVSQSPSNKVTEKGKDVELRCDPISGHTALYWYRQSLGQGLEFLIYFQGNSAPDKSGLPSDRFSAERTGGSVSTLTIQRTQQEDSAVYLCASSRSSGREETQYFGPGTRLLVL.

The chain combines TRBV7-9 with TRBJ1-1; D unclear. CDR3 size: 15 residues. Germline assignment: CDR1 SEHNR and CDR2 FQNEAQ (reference sequence). Trimming cost V 2 bases and J 1 base, with 11 bases left between them. The CDR3 nucleotides are TGTGCCAGCAGCTTAAACGCTCGGGGGAACACTGAAGCTTTCTTT. Amino acids: CASSLNARGNTEAFF.

The J gene is TRBJ1-5, the V gene TRBV6-5; D unresolved. Germline CDR1 MNHEY, CDR2 SVGAGI. This CDR3 has 14 residues. The V and J ends lost 8 bases and 5 bases respectively, with 16 bases between them. CDR3 nucleotides: TGTGCCAGCGTCCCCGCAGCGATCCATCAGCCCCAGCATTTT. This codes for CASVPAAIHQPQHF.

J is TRBJ2-7 and V is TRBV27, with D possibly matching TRBD1 (5 bases). Germline V lookup: CDR1 MNHEY, CDR2 SMNVEV (reference sequence). The V gene lost 5 bases and the J gene lost 4 bases, with 18 bases spanning the gap. This CDR3 contains 15 residues. The CDR3 DNA sequence: TGTGCCAGCAGTGGACCCGGCAGGGCCGTTTACGAGCAGTACTTC. It yields the protein CASSGPGRAVYEQYF.

CDR3 bases: TGTGCCAGCAGGCTAGCCCTACAGGGTAATTCACCCCTCCACTTT. It yields the protein CASRLALQGNSPLHF. The chain joins TRBV6-5 to TRBJ1-6; D might be TRBD1 (6 bases). CDR1 is MNHEY and CDR2 is SVGAGI in the germline V gene. The CDR3 extends over 15 amino acids. The V and J ends lost 6 bases and 6 bases respectively, with 15 bases between them.

The chain carries TRBV9 and TRBJ2-2; no clear D gene. V was cut by 4 bases and J by 4 bases, with 5 bases left in between. This CDR3 comprises 12 residues. Germline V gives CDR1 SGDLS, CDR2 YYNGEE. CDR3 bases: TGTGCCAGCAGCTACTTCACCGGGGAGCTGTTTTTT. It codes for CASSYFTGELFF.

DNA of the CDR3: TGTGCCAGCAGTCCTTCGACTAGCGGGAGTTACGAGCAGTACTTC. Translating it yields CASSPSTSGSYEQYF. The chain couples TRBV6-5 to TRBJ2-7; 12 bases line up with TRBD2. The CDR3 has 15 amino acids. Germline CDR1 MNHEY, CDR2 SVGAGI. Trimming cost V 5 bases and J 4 bases; bases outside gene matches: 6.

J is TRBJ2-1 and V is TRBV5-6; 10 bases match TRBD2. Germline V CDR1 and CDR2: SGHDT, YYEEEE. V gave up 9 bases and J gave up 10 bases; unmatched junction bases: 10. This CDR3 has 13 residues. CDR3 DNA: TGTGCCACCTTTAGCGGGGGGCGGCGGGAGCAGTTCTTC. Its protein is CATFSGGRREQFF.

The chain employs TRBV28 and TRBJ2-5; TRBD2 matches 8 bases. The trim removed 6 bases at V and 2 bases at J, leaving 8 bases unmatched. CDR1 is MDHEN, CDR2 SYDVKM, per germline. CDR3 length equals 15 residues. The CDR3 coding sequence is TGTGCCAGCAGCCTTAGCGGGAATGCACAAGAGACCCAGTACTTC. Translated: CASSLSGNAQETQYF.

The chain recombines TRBV5-1 with TRBJ2-7; a weak D match, TRBD2 (5 bases). Germline CDR1 and CDR2: SGHRS and YFSETQ. Trimming left V 0 bases short and J 2 bases short, with 12 bases between. The CDR3 extends over 15 amino acids. The CDR3 is CASSLGFRGTYEQYF. The DNA of the CDR3 is TGCGCCAGCAGCTTGGGGTTTAGAGGGACCTACGAGCAGTACTTC.

This clone was seen only a few times. This chain links TRBV18 with TRBJ1-5, with D possibly matching TRBD1 (6 bases). The germline gives CDR1 KGHSH, CDR2 LQKENI. This CDR3 spans 16 amino acids. Deletions cut 1 base from V and 2 bases from J, with 12 bases between. CDR3 DNA: TGTGCCAGCTCACCACAGGGCAGGGGAGGCAATCAGCCCCAGCATTTT. This gives the protein CASSPQGRGGNQPQHF.

The chain has TRBV18 and TRBJ2-2; the match to TRBD2 covers 14 bases. This CDR3 has 17 residues. The J segment lost 2 bases and the V segment lost 5 bases, leaving 4 bases of the junction unmatched. Per germline, CDR1 KGHSH and CDR2 LQKENI. In DNA form, the CDR3 reads TGTGCCAGCTCATTCGGACTAGCGGGAGGCAACACCGGGGAGCTGTTTTTT. It encodes CASSFGLAGGNTGELFF.

This chain links TRBV7-2 with TRBJ2-7; TRBD2 agrees at 8 bases. Germline assignment: CDR1 SGHTA and CDR2 FQGNSA. The CDR3 has 16 amino acids. The J segment lost 0 bases and the V segment lost 3 bases, leaving 7 bases of the junction unmatched. The CDR3 region is CASSFTSGGDSYEQYF. DNA of the CDR3: TGTGCCAGCAGCTTTACGAGCGGGGGAGACTCCTACGAGCAGTACTTC.

This clone was picked up one time. This chain joins TRBV25-1 and TRBJ1-2; the D is unclear. This CDR3 is 13 amino acids long. Deletions cut 3 bases from V and 4 bases from J, with 9 bases between. The germline CDR1 and CDR2 sequences are MGHDK and SYGVNS. CDR3 bases: TGTGCCAGCAGTGACGAGGGCCTCTATGGCTACACCTTC. Its protein product is CASSDEGLYGYTF.

The V gene is TRBV18, the J gene TRBJ2-2; D remains ambiguous. This CDR3 contains 12 residues. V dropped 10 bases and J dropped 9 bases, with 15 bases sitting between them. CDR1 is KGHSH and CDR2 is LQKENI in the germline V gene. The CDR3 protein is CATHELNRELFF. CDR3 DNA sequence: TGTGCCACCCATGAGCTAAACCGGGAGCTGTTTTTT. Full variable domain (rest looked up from reference TRBV18 and TRBJ2-2): NAGVMQNPRHLVRRRGQEARLRCSPMKGHSHVYWYRQLPEEGLKFMVYLQKENIIDESGMPKERFSAEFPKEGPSILRIQQVVRGDSAAYFCATHELNRELFFGEGSRLTVL.

This clone was detected a few times. This chain joins TRBV6-6 and TRBJ2-3; the match to TRBD2 covers 8 bases. CDR3 size: 15 residues. Germline V CDR1 and CDR2: MNHNY, SVGAGI (reference sequence). J gave up 2 bases and V 2 bases, and 3 bases lay outside the gene matches. CDR3 in amino acids: CASSYPSGFTDTQYF. The CDR3 DNA is TGTGCCAGCAGTTACCCTAGCGGGTTCACAGATACGCAGTATTTT.

The genes are TRBV5-1 and TRBJ2-1; D possibly corresponds to TRBD2 (7 bases). Trimming cost V 5 bases and J 4 bases, with 25 bases left between them. Germline-derived CDR1 and CDR2 are SGHRS and YFSETQ. The CDR3 contains 18 residues. DNA of the CDR3: TGCGCCAGCAGTTATATCTTAGGGGGGAGGGAGACATACAATGAGCAGTTCTTC. Residues: CASSYILGGRETYNEQFF.

The chain couples TRBV11-2 to TRBJ2-1; D may be TRBD1 (6 bases). With 1 base removed from V and 4 bases from J, the gap between germline ends came to 8 bases. Germline CDR1 SGHAT, CDR2 FQNNGV. The CDR3 sequence is 14 residues long. CDR3 coding DNA: TGTGCCAGCAGCTTAGGTCAGGGGTACAATGAGCAGTTCTTC. Translation: CASSLGQGYNEQFF.

The V call is TRBV5-1, the J call TRBJ2-1, with D unresolved. CDR3 length: 12 amino acids. V gave up 3 bases and J gave up 5 bases, with 6 bases separating them. CDR1 and CDR2 (germline): SGHRS, YFSETQ. The CDR3 loop is CASSSRNNEQFF. Here the CDR3 DNA reads TGCGCCAGCAGCTCGCGGAACAATGAGCAGTTCTTC. Supplemented by reference TRBV5-1 and TRBJ2-1, the full variable domain reads KAGVTQTPRYLIKTRGQQVTLSCSPISGHRSVSWYQQTPGQGLQFLFEYFSETQRNKGNFPGRFSGRQFSNSRSEMNVSTLELGDSALYLCASSSRNNEQFFGPGTRLTVL.

The CDR3 DNA reads TGTGCCAGCAGTTTAGAATTTCGTCACGGTCAGCCCCAGCATTTT. It yields the protein CASSLEFRHGQPQHF. This chain uses TRBV27 with TRBJ1-5; D is uncertain. CDR3 length: 15 residues. The germline V and J ends were trimmed by 2 bases and 6 bases, with 14 bases remaining between them. The germline V gene encodes CDR1 MNHEY and CDR2 SMNVEV (reference sequence).

The genes are TRBV5-6 and TRBJ2-5; the D is unclear. CDR1 SGHDT and CDR2 YYEEEE come from the germline V gene. This CDR3 is built from 11 residues. Trimming removed 4 bases at V and 5 bases at J, with 6 bases between. CDR3: CASSTGETQYF. CDR3 nucleotides: TGTGCCAGCAGCACCGGGGAGACCCAGTACTTC. The full variable domain, with the rest looked up from reference TRBV5-6 and TRBJ2-5, is DAGVTQSPTHLIKTRGQQVTLRCSPKSGHDTVSWYQQALGQGPQFIFQYYEEEERQRGNFPDRFSGHQFPNYSSELNVNALLLGDSALYLCASSTGETQYFGPGTRLLVL.

The J gene is TRBJ2-7, the V gene TRBV5-4, with D possibly being TRBD2 (5 bases). Trimming cost V 4 bases and J 4 bases, with 6 bases left between them. CDR1 and CDR2 from the germline V gene are SGHNT and YYREEE (reference sequence). The CDR3 consists of 11 residues. The CDR3 here is CASSAGYEQYF. The CDR3 bases are TGTGCCAGCAGCGCGGGTTACGAGCAGTACTTC.

The rearrangement uses TRBV19 and TRBJ2-2; D uncertain. The CDR3 extends over 17 amino acids. Per germline, CDR1 LNHDA and CDR2 SQIVND (reference sequence). The ends were cut back, 5 bases at V and 2 bases at J, with 18 bases in the middle. The CDR3 reads CASSSPGRLINTGELFF. Written as DNA, the CDR3 is TGTGCCAGTAGTTCCCCCGGTCGACTGATTAACACCGGGGAGCTGTTTTTT. The full variable domain, in which reference TRBV19 and TRBJ2-2 provide the parts outside the CDR3, is DGGITQSPKYLFRKEGQNVTLSCEQNLNHDAMYWYRQDPGQGLRLIYYSQIVNDFQKGDIAEGYSVSREKKESFPLTVTSAQKNPTAFYLCASSSPGRLINTGELFFGEGSRLTVL.

The chain combines TRBV7-8 with TRBJ2-2; 8 bases are shared with TRBD2. Looked up from germline, CDR1 is SGHVS and CDR2 is FQNEAQ. The CDR3 contains 14 residues. J was trimmed by 6 bases and V by 5 bases; bases with no gene match: 5. The CDR3, as DNA: TGTGCCAGCAGCAGCGGGAGAGGATCCGGGGAGCTGTTTTTT. Translation gives CASSSGRGSGELFF.

The chain links TRBV7-2 to TRBJ2-5, with 13 bases identical to TRBD2. The V and J ends lost 5 bases and 5 bases, in that order; junction bases with no gene match: 11. The CDR3 runs to 17 residues. Germline assignment: CDR1 SGHTA and CDR2 FQGNSA. CDR3 in amino acids: CASSRGTSGTQWETQYF. CDR3 nucleotide sequence: TGTGCCAGCAGCCGCGGGACTAGCGGGACCCAATGGGAGACCCAGTACTTC.

The gene calls are TRBV3-1 (or the pseudogene TRBV3-2) and TRBJ1-5, with D uncertain. CDR1 is LGHDT, CDR2 YNNKEL, per germline (reference sequence). V was pared by 1 base and J by 8 bases, with 9 bases between. This CDR3 comprises 13 residues. The CDR3 spells CASSQVGGEPQHF. The CDR3 coding sequence is TGTGCCAGCAGCCAAGTCGGAGGAGAGCCCCAGCATTTT.